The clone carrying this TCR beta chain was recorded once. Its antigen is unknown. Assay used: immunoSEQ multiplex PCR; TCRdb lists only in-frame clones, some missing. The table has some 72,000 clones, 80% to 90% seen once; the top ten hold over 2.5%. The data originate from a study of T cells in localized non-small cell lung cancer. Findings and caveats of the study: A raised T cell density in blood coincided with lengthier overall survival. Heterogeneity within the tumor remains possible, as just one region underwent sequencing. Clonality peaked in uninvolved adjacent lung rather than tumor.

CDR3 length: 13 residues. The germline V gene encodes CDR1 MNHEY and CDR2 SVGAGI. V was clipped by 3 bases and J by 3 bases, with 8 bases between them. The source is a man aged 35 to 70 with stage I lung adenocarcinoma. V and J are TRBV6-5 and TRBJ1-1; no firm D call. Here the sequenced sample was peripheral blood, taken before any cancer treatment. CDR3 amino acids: CASSYGSDTEAFF. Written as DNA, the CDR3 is TGTGCCAGCAGTTATGGGTCGGACACTGAAGCTTTCTTT.